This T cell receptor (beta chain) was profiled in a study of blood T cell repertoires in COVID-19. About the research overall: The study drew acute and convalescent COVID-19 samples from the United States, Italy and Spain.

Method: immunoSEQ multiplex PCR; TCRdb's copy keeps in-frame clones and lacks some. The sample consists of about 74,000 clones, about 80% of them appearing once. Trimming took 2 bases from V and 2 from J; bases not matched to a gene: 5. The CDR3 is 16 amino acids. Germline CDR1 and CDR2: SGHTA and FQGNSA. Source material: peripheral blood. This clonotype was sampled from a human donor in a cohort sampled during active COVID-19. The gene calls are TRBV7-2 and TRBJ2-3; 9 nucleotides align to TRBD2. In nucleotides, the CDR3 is TGTGCCAGCAGCTTATCCGCGGGAGGGCCCACAGATACGCAGTATTTT. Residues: CASSLSAGGPTDTQYF.